The 28 T cell receptor beta chains listed next were all sequenced from one sample in a study of T cells after yellow fever vaccination. TCRdb itself ran the 5' RACE reads through MiXCR, one entry per CDR3 protein. The data contain a few hundred thousand distinct CDR3 sequences, roughly a sixth of them singletons. The sample consisted of PBMCs, taken about 5 days after the first yellow fever vaccination. Source of these receptors: a man in his late teens or twenties who received the YFV17D yellow fever vaccine.

This clonotype has a handful of counts. The chain uses TRBV9 and TRBJ1-4; D call uncertain. Trimming took 0 bases from V and 0 from J, leaving 9 bases between them. CDR1 is SGDLS and CDR2 is YYNGEE in the germline V gene. The CDR3 has 16 amino acids. The CDR3 spells CASSVAVTATNEKLFF. The CDR3 bases are TGTGCCAGCAGCGTAGCTGTTACGGCAACTAATGAAAAACTGTTTTTT.

This clonotype turned up a few times. The CDR3 DNA is TGTGCCAGCAGTTACGTGCTCTCTGGGGCCAACGTCCTGACTTTC. Translated, it gives CASSYVLSGANVLTF. The J gene is TRBJ2-6, the V gene TRBV6-2 or TRBV6-3, with D unresolved. The CDR3 has 15 residues. CDR1 MNHEY and CDR2 SVGEGT come from the germline V gene. V lost 2 bases and J 0 bases, leaving 5 bases between the germline ends.

This clonotype was seen a few times. This chain joins TRBV7-9 and TRBJ2-5; 10 positions agree with TRBD2. J lost 5 bases, V lost 5 bases, and 11 bases had no gene match. This CDR3 contains 16 residues. Germline V gives CDR1 SEHNR, CDR2 FQNEAQ (reference sequence). The CDR3 is CASSRPSGGAKETQYF. CDR3 nucleotide sequence: TGTGCCAGCAGCCGACCAAGCGGGGGGGCCAAGGAGACCCAGTACTTC. Drawing the rest from reference TRBV7-9 and TRBJ2-5, the complete variable domain is DTGVSQNPRHKITKRGQNVTFRCDPISEHNRLYWYRQTLGQGPEFLTYFQNEAQLEKSRLLSDRFSAERPKGSFSTLEIQRTEQGDSAMYLCASSRPSGGAKETQYFGPGTRLLVL.

The chain joins TRBV7-9 to TRBJ2-1, with D perhaps matching TRBD1 (6 bases). The CDR3 length is 17 residues. Trimming shortened V by 2 bases and J by 0 bases, and 14 bases separated the two germline ends. CDR1 is SEHNR and CDR2 is FQNEAQ in the germline V gene (reference sequence). The CDR3 protein is CASSLQDGQFSYNEQFF. The CDR3 DNA sequence: TGTGCCAGCAGCTTACAGGACGGACAGTTCTCCTACAATGAGCAGTTCTTC. Full variable domain (missing parts from reference TRBV7-9 and TRBJ2-1): DTGVSQNPRHKITKRGQNVTFRCDPISEHNRLYWYRQTLGQGPEFLTYFQNEAQLEKSRLLSDRFSAERPKGSFSTLEIQRTEQGDSAMYLCASSLQDGQFSYNEQFFGPGTRLTVL.

This clonotype was picked up one time. J is TRBJ1-2 and V is TRBV5-6; tentative D call: TRBD1 (5 bases). CDR1 is SGHDT and CDR2 is YYEEEE in the germline V gene. V lost 4 bases and J 10 bases, leaving 17 bases between the germline ends. The CDR3 totals 13 residues. The CDR3, as DNA: TGTGCCAGCAGCAAAAGGGACGGATCTTCCTACACCTTC. Its protein is CASSKRDGSSYTF.

This rearrangement joins TRBV7-2 to TRBJ2-4; D could derive from TRBD1 or TRBD2 (5 bases each). This CDR3 region has 17 residues. Deletions cut 1 base from V and 4 bases from J, with 17 bases between. Germline CDR1 SGHTA, CDR2 FQGNSA. DNA for the CDR3: TGTGCCAGCAGCTTAGGGGTATGGGACCCTGCGAAAAACATTCAGTACTTC. It codes for CASSLGVWDPAKNIQYF.

The V call is TRBV7-9, the J call TRBJ1-2; weak D call: TRBD1 (6 bases). Trimming removed 5 bases at V and 6 bases at J, with 13 bases between. This CDR3 is built from 13 residues. Germline V gene lookup returns CDR1 SEHNR and CDR2 FQNEAQ (reference sequence). CDR3 coding DNA: TGTGCCAGCAGCAGACAGGTTTACAATGGCTACACCTTC. Translated, it gives CASSRQVYNGYTF.

This clonotype was detected only a few times. The V and J genes are TRBV19 and TRBJ1-5; D uncertain. Germline V gene data show CDR1 as LNHDA and CDR2 as SQIVND (reference sequence). V lost 2 bases and J 6 bases, leaving 8 bases between the germline ends. The CDR3 contains 13 residues. The CDR3: CASSIFIGQPQHF. The CDR3 DNA is TGTGCCAGTAGTATATTTATCGGTCAGCCCCAGCATTTT.

This clonotype was seen a handful of times. The chain couples TRBV18 to TRBJ2-1, with 7 bases lining up with TRBD1. The CDR3 is made up of 14 amino acids. V lost 0 bases, J lost 14 bases, and 10 bases stayed unmatched. The V gene's germline CDR1 is KGHSH and CDR2 LQKENI. The CDR3, as DNA: TGTGCCAGCTCACCACCGAGTGGAAGGGACAGAAAGTTCTTC. This translates into CASSPPSGRDRKFF.

This clonotype was detected ten times or more. The chain carries TRBV7-2 and TRBJ2-1; 8 bases match TRBD2. The length of the CDR3 is 14 residues. Unmatched junction bases numbered 4, after V lost 3 bases and J lost 6 bases. CDR1 is SGHTA and CDR2 is FQGNSA in the germline V gene. The CDR3 reads CASSLERGLNEQFF. The CDR3 coding sequence is TGTGCCAGCAGCTTGGAGCGGGGGCTCAATGAGCAGTTCTTC.

In this sample, this clonotype turned up many times. The chain uses TRBV5-1 and TRBJ1-2; D is perhaps TRBD1 (6 bases). V was trimmed by 6 bases and J by 13 bases, leaving 22 bases between them. The CDR3 runs 13 residues. Germline V lookup: CDR1 SGHRS, CDR2 YFSETQ. The CDR3, as DNA: TGCGCCAGCAACTCTCCACCCAACGCAGGGGTCACCTTC. It is translated as CASNSPPNAGVTF.

This clonotype was seen a few times. The V and J genes are TRBV7-9 and TRBJ1-1; D perhaps matches TRBD1 (6 bases). The V and J ends lost 3 bases and 11 bases respectively, with 13 bases between them. Germline V gene sequence: CDR1 SEHNR, CDR2 FQNEAQ (reference sequence). The CDR3 loop spans 12 amino acids. The CDR3 nucleotides read TGTGCCAGCAGCTTTCAGGGGCAAGGGGCTTTCTTT. Amino acids: CASSFQGQGAFF.

This clonotype has a handful of counts. The junction does not match germline at one end; this may be a read error. This chain joins TRBV4-1 and TRBJ1-1, with 8 bases matching TRBD1. This CDR3 has 15 amino acids. Germline loops: CDR1 MGHRA, CDR2 YSYEKL. CDR3 residues: CASSLGQGMNAEAFF. CDR3 sequence (DNA): TGCGCCAGCAGCCTAGGACAGGGTATGAACGCTGAAGCTTTCTTT.

The rearrangement joins TRBV20-1 to TRBJ2-5; tentative D call: TRBD2 (6 bases). Trimming removed 6 bases from V and 5 bases from J, with 25 bases in between. The CDR3 runs to 16 residues. Per germline, CDR1 DFQATT and CDR2 SNEGSKA (reference sequence). The CDR3 spells CSAEGREEPTWETQYF. CDR3 coding DNA: TGCAGTGCGGAGGGTAGGGAAGAGCCGACCTGGGAGACCCAGTACTTC.

The chain employs TRBV6-1 and TRBJ2-7, with 8 bases that match TRBD1. CDR1 is MNHNS and CDR2 is SASEGT in the germline V gene. The V and J ends lost 6 bases and 3 bases, in that order; junction bases with no gene match: 7. This CDR3 comprises 14 residues. The CDR3 DNA reads as TGTGCCAGCAGGAACCCGGGACAGGACTACGAGCAGTACTTC. This gives the protein CASRNPGQDYEQYF.

This clonotype appeared a few times. This rearrangement joins TRBV2 to TRBJ1-5; D gene uncertain. V was clipped by 6 bases and J by 0 bases, with 12 bases between them. The V gene's germline CDR1 is SNHLY and CDR2 FYNNEI. CDR3 length: 15 amino acids. CDR3 in amino acids: CASSDRDYSNQPQHF. In DNA, the CDR3 is TGTGCCAGCAGCGACCGGGATTATAGCAATCAGCCCCAGCATTTT.

This clonotype was picked up a small number of times. V and J are TRBV7-9 and TRBJ2-3, with D possibly matching TRBD1 (6 bases). The CDR3 extends over 15 amino acids. The V end was cut by 1 base, the J end by 4 bases, with 12 bases between. Germline values: CDR1 SEHNR, CDR2 FQNEAQ (reference sequence). CDR3 nucleotide sequence: TGTGCCAGCAGCTTAGATGGGGGCGTTGCAGATACGCAGTATTTT. This translates into CASSLDGGVADTQYF.

The J gene is TRBJ2-5, the V gene TRBV12-3 or TRBV12-4, with TRBD2 matching over 9 bases. V lost 5 bases, J lost 5 bases, and 12 bases stayed unmatched. CDR3 length: 16 amino acids. DNA of the CDR3: TGTGCCAGCAGTGCCGGACTAGCGCTACCTCAGGAGACCCAGTACTTC. Translation gives CASSAGLALPQETQYF.

This clonotype occurred a few times. This chain joins TRBV6-2 or TRBV6-3 and TRBJ2-1, with D uncertain. The CDR3 spans 16 residues. The V and J ends lost 6 bases and 7 bases respectively, with 22 bases between them. The V gene's germline CDR1 is MNHEY and CDR2 SVGEGT. CDR3 protein: CASRPTPRAGRNEQFF. The CDR3 nucleotides read TGTGCCAGCAGACCGACCCCTAGGGCCGGGCGTAATGAGCAGTTCTTC.

This clonotype was counted only a few times. This chain joins TRBV19 and TRBJ2-5, with TRBD1 matching over 9 bases. Trimming at V came to 4 bases and at J to 9 bases, leaving 6 bases not matched to a gene. CDR1 and CDR2 (germline): LNHDA, SQIVND (reference sequence). This CDR3 is 13 amino acids long. The CDR3 coding sequence is TGTGCCAGTAGTAACCGGGACAGGGCGGCCCAGTACTTC. Translated: CASSNRDRAAQYF.

This chain connects TRBV12-3 or TRBV12-4 to TRBJ2-3; D remains ambiguous. The CDR3 consists of 13 residues. The germline V and J ends were trimmed by 6 bases and 3 bases, with 10 bases remaining between them. CDR3 in amino acids: CASRVGATDTQYF. The CDR3 nucleotides read TGTGCCAGCAGGGTAGGAGCTACAGATACGCAGTATTTT.

This clonotype occurred a few times. This sequence joins TRBV28 and TRBJ2-7; 15 nucleotides line up with TRBD2. The CDR3 runs to 17 residues. CDR1 and CDR2 from the germline V gene are MDHEN and SYDVKM. Trimming cost V 4 bases and J 6 bases; bases outside gene matches: 10. The CDR3 loop reads CASSWTSGGAVYSEQYF. CDR3 sequence (DNA): TGTGCCAGCAGTTGGACTAGCGGGGGGGCCGTGTACTCCGAGCAGTACTTC.

This clonotype was counted between two and nine times. The chain recombines TRBV9 with TRBJ1-6; 10 bases fit TRBD1. CDR1 SGDLS and CDR2 YYNGEE come from the germline V gene. The J segment lost 13 bases and the V segment lost 4 bases, leaving 8 bases of the junction unmatched. This CDR3 contains 14 residues. The CDR3 bases are TGTGCCAGCAGCCCGGGACAGGGGCCTCGGCCCCTCCACTTT. This codes for CASSPGQGPRPLHF.

The chain recombines TRBV5-1 with TRBJ1-6, with 11 bases that match TRBD1. Germline CDR1 reads SGHRS; CDR2 reads YFSETQ. Trimming at V came to 4 bases and at J to 13 bases, leaving 7 bases not matched to a gene. This CDR3 has 14 residues. CDR3 coding DNA: TGCGCCAGCAGCACCGGGACAGGGGGGGAGCCCCTCCACTTT. As protein: CASSTGTGGEPLHF.

Concerning this clonotype: Possible read error: a much larger clone is one base away. J is TRBJ1-2 and V is TRBV5-1; D gene unclear. CDR3 length: 14 amino acids. Germline values: CDR1 SGHRS, CDR2 YFSETQ. Written as DNA, the CDR3 is TGCGCCAGCAGCCTGTGGACGGAGAACTATGGCTACAACTTC. It yields the protein CASSLWTENYGYNF.

This clonotype showed up just a few times. The chain joins TRBV4-3 to TRBJ2-3, with D tentatively TRBD1 (5 bases). CDR1 is LGHNA, CDR2 YSLEER, per germline. CDR3 length: 15 amino acids. V dropped 1 base and J dropped 5 bases, with 13 bases sitting between them. The CDR3 sequence: CASSQGVGREDTQYF. CDR3 in DNA: TGCGCCAGCAGCCAAGGGGTGGGGCGCGAAGATACGCAGTATTTT.

The sample holds many counts of this clonotype. The CDR3 DNA follows: TGTGCCAGCAGCCAGGGCGGAAACGTGCGTCACGAGCAGTACTTC. Its protein is CASSQGGNVRHEQYF. This rearrangement joins TRBV3-1 to TRBJ2-7, with unresolved D. The CDR3 is 15 residues long. V was trimmed by 3 bases and J by 5 bases, leaving 17 bases between them. Per the germline V gene, CDR1 is LGHDT and CDR2 is YNNKEL (reference sequence).

This chain links TRBV29-1 with TRBJ1-5, with 9 bases fitting TRBD1. Germline CDR1 is SQVTM and CDR2 is ANQGSEA. Germline trimming cut 7 bases from V and 3 bases from J; bases unmatched to any gene: 7. The CDR3 is made up of 14 amino acids. The CDR3 DNA is TGCAGCGCGGACGGACAGGGGCACAATCAGCCCCAGCATTTT. Protein: CSADGQGHNQPQHF.